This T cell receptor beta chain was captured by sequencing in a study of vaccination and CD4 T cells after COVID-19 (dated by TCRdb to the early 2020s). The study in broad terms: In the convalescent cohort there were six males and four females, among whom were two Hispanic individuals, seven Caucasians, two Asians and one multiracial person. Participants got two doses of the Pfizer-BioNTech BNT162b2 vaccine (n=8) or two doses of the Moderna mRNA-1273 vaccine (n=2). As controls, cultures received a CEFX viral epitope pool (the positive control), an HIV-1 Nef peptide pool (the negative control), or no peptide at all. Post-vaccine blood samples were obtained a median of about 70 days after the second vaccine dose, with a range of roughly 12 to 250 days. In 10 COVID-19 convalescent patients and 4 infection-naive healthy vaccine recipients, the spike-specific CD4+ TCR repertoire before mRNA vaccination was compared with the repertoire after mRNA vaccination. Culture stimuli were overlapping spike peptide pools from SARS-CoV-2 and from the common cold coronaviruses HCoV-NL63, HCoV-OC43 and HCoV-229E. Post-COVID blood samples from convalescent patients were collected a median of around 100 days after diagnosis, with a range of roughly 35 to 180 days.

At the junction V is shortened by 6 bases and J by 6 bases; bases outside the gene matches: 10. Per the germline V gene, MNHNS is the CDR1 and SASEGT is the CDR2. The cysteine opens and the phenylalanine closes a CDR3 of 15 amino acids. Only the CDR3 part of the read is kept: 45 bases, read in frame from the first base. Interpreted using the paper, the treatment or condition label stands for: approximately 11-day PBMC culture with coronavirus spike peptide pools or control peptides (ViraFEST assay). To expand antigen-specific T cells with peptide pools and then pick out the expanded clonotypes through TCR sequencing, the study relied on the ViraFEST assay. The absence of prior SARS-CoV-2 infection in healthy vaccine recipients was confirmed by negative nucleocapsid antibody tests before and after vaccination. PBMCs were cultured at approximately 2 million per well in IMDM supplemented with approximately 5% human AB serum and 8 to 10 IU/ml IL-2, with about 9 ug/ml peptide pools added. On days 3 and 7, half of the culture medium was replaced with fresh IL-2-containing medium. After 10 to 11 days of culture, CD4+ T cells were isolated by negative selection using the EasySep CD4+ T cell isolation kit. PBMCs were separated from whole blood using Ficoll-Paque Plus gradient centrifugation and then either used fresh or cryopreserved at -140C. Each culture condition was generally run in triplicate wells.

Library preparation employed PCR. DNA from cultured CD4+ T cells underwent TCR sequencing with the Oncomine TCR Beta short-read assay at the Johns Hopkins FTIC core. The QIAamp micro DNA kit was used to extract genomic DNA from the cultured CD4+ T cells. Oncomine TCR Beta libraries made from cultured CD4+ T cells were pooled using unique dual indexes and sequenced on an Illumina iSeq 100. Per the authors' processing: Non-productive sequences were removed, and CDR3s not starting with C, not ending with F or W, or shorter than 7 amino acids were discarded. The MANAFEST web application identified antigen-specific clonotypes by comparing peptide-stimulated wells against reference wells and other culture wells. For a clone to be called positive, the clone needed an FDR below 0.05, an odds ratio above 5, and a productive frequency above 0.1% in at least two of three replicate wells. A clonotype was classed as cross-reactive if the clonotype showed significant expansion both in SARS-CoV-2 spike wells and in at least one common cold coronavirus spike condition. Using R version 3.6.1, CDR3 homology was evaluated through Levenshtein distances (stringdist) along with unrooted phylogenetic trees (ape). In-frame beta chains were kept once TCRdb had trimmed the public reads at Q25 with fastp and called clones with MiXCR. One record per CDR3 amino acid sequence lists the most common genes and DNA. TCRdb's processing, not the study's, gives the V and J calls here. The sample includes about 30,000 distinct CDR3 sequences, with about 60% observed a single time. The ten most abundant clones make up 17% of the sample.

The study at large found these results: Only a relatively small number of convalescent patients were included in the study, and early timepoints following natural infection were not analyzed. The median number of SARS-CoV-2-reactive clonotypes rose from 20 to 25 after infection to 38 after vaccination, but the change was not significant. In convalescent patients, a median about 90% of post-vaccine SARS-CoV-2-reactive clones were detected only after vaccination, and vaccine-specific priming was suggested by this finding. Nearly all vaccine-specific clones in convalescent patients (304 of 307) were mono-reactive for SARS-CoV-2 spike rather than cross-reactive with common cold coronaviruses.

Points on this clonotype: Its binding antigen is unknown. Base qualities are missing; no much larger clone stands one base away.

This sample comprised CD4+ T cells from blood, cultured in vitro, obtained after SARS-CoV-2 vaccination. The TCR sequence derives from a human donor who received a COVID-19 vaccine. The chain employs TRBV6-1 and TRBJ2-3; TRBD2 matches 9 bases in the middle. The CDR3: CASSVSGRIGDTQYF. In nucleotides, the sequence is TGTGCCAGCAGCGTTAGCGGGAGAATCGGGGATACGCAGTATTTT.